This TCR beta chain originates from a study of T cells in Graves' hyperthyroidism and ophthalmopathy. Regions amplified from RNA transcripts were the TCR beta CDR3 regions. A first-round RT-PCR of the TCR CDR3 used the HTBI primer set. One entry per CDR3 protein, called by TCRdb with MiXCR from the multiplex PCR reads. The table includes about 420,000 distinct CDR3 sequences, 15% to 17% detected once. This clonotype was seen ten or more times. The CDR3 is made up of 11 amino acids. V was trimmed by 5 bases and J by 8 bases, leaving 9 bases between them. Germline CDR1 is MNHEY and CDR2 is SVGEGT. The source material was blood. The TCR was taken from a woman aged 18 to 35 with Graves' hyperthyroidism. The rearrangement joins TRBV6-2 or TRBV6-3 to TRBJ1-1; D gene unclear. The DNA for the CDR3 is TGTGCCAGCAGTAACTTCTTAGAAGCTTTCTTT. Its protein is CASSNFLEAFF.